This TCR beta chain was sequenced for a study of CD8+CD57+ T cells in acquired aplastic anemia. CDR3 and TCR beta VDJ profiling relied on a genomic DNA template. In TCRdb, the reads were re-called with MiXCR into one record per CDR3 protein. This repertoire shows around 80,000 distinct CDR3 sequences, around 70% found once; its top ten account for approximately 78%. Patients who underwent sequencing had shown CD8+CD57+ cell expansion by flow cytometry. V lost 4 bases to trimming and J lost 4 bases; unmatched junction nucleotides: 4. The CDR3 covers 14 residues. Germline V gives CDR1 ENHRY, CDR2 SYGVKD.

Sequenced material: sorted CD4+, CD8+, or CD8+CD57+ T cells (not recorded which) from PBMCs. The chain combines TRBV10-3 with TRBJ1-3; 7 positions match TRBD1. This TCR came from a human donor with aplastic anemia. CDR3 coding DNA: TGTGCCATCAGTGGACAGGGTGCGGGAAACACCATATATTTT. This encodes CAISGQGAGNTIYF.